This is a list of T cell receptor beta chains from one sample in a study of neoadjuvant anti-PD-1 for oral cavity cancer. Clones were sequenced by immunoSEQ multiplex PCR, and TCRdb holds only the in-frame ones, with some missing. The sample holds 17,000 or so clones, roughly 60% seen once. Sequencing was performed on PBMCs, taken before nivolumab (anti-PD-1) treatment. These receptors were collected from a person aged 35-79 years with oral cavity squamous cell carcinoma. The CDR3 runs from the conserved cysteine through the conserved F or W. The D gene is left open where the match is weak. The size field is filled for only some rows; it gives once, few, many or a size class.

abundance: -; j_gene: TRBJ2-7; v_gene: TRBV10-3; d_gene: -; CDR3aa: CAISESGNYEQYF; CDR3nt: TGTGCCATCAGTGAGTCGGGGAACTACGAGCAGTACTTC
abundance: -; j_gene: TRBJ1-3; v_gene: TRBV30; d_gene: -; CDR3aa: CAWSSSGNTIYF; CDR3nt: TGTGCCTGGAGTAGCTCTGGAAACACCATATATTTT
abundance: -; j_gene: TRBJ2-3; v_gene: TRBV2; d_gene: -; CDR3aa: CASSELEGWADTQYF; CDR3nt: TGTGCCAGCAGTGAGCTGGAGGGTTGGGCAGATACGCAGTATTTT
abundance: -; j_gene: TRBJ2-3; v_gene: TRBV27; d_gene: -; CDR3aa: CASSLSPPSTDTQYF; CDR3nt: TGTGCCAGCAGTTTATCACCCCCCAGCACAGATACGCAGTATTTT
abundance: -; j_gene: TRBJ1-1; v_gene: TRBV30; d_gene: -; CDR3aa: CAWSVQGRGTEAFF; CDR3nt: TGTGCCTGGAGTGTACAGGGAAGGGGAACTGAAGCTTTCTTT
abundance: few; j_gene: TRBJ1-5; v_gene: TRBV28; d_gene: TRBD1; CDR3aa: CASSSDREAQPQHF; CDR3nt: TGTGCCAGCAGTTCAGACAGGGAGGCTCAGCCCCAGCATTTT
abundance: -; j_gene: TRBJ1-5; v_gene: TRBV20-1; d_gene: -; CDR3aa: CSAPGQPQHF; CDR3nt: TGCAGTGCTCCCGGTCAGCCCCAGCATTTT
abundance: -; j_gene: TRBJ2-7; v_gene: TRBV5-1; d_gene: -; CDR3aa: CASSLGLTFTSYEQYF; CDR3nt: TGCGCCAGCAGCTTGGGGTTGACTTTTACCTCCTACGAGCAGTACTTC
abundance: -; j_gene: TRBJ2-7; v_gene: TRBV10-1; d_gene: -; CDR3aa: CASCISYEQYF; CDR3nt: TGCGCCAGTTGTATCTCCTACGAGCAGTACTTC
abundance: -; j_gene: TRBJ1-2; v_gene: TRBV19; d_gene: -; CDR3aa: CASSLDVGKLGGYGYTF; CDR3nt: TGTGCCAGTAGTTTGGACGTGGGGAAGCTGGGAGGCTATGGCTACACCTTC
abundance: few; j_gene: TRBJ1-2; v_gene: TRBV10-3; d_gene: TRBD1; CDR3aa: CAIPRTGADYGYTF; CDR3nt: TGTGCCATCCCACGGACAGGGGCTGACTATGGCTACACCTTC
abundance: -; j_gene: TRBJ2-1; v_gene: TRBV5-6; d_gene: -; CDR3aa: CASSPGPGGYNEQFF; CDR3nt: TGTGCCAGCAGCCCGGGGCCTGGGGGGTACAATGAGCAGTTCTTC
abundance: few; j_gene: TRBJ1-5; v_gene: TRBV15; d_gene: -; CDR3aa: CATSTAGGNQPQHF; CDR3nt: TGTGCCACCAGCACCGCGGGGGGGAATCAGCCCCAGCATTTT
abundance: -; j_gene: TRBJ1-3; v_gene: TRBV6-5; d_gene: -; CDR3aa: CASSQGRYGNTIYF; CDR3nt: TGTGCCAGCAGCCAAGGACGTTACGGAAACACCATATATTTT
abundance: few; j_gene: TRBJ1-1; v_gene: TRBV5-1; d_gene: -; CDR3aa: CASSLNGMNTEAFF; CDR3nt: TGCGCCAGCAGCTTGAACGGAATGAACACTGAAGCTTTCTTT
abundance: -; j_gene: TRBJ1-2; v_gene: TRBV2; d_gene: TRBD1; CDR3aa: CASIRQGPGYTF; CDR3nt: TGTGCCAGCATTCGACAGGGTCCTGGCTACACCTTC
abundance: -; j_gene: TRBJ2-5; v_gene: TRBV30; d_gene: -; CDR3aa: CAWRPEGETQYF; CDR3nt: TGTGCCTGGCGCCCGGAGGGGGAGACCCAGTACTTC
abundance: few; j_gene: TRBJ1-2; v_gene: TRBV19; d_gene: -; CDR3aa: CASSVPGHSFYGYTF; CDR3nt: TGTGCCAGTAGTGTCCCGGGACACTCTTTCTATGGCTACACCTTC
abundance: few; j_gene: TRBJ2-7; v_gene: TRBV27; d_gene: -; CDR3aa: CASRPTGSHEQYF; CDR3nt: TGTGCCAGCCGCCCGACCGGGAGCCACGAGCAGTACTTC
abundance: -; j_gene: TRBJ1-1; v_gene: TRBV7-8; d_gene: -; CDR3aa: CASSLYTEAFF; CDR3nt: TGTGCCAGCAGCCTATACACTGAAGCTTTCTTT
abundance: -; j_gene: TRBJ2-3; v_gene: TRBV7-8; d_gene: -; CDR3aa: CASSFGATDTQYF; CDR3nt: TGTGCCAGCAGCTTTGGAGCCACAGATACGCAGTATTTT
abundance: once; j_gene: TRBJ2-7; v_gene: TRBV11-3; d_gene: TRBD2; CDR3aa: CASSPGRGNSYEQYF; CDR3nt: TGTGCCAGCAGCCCGGGGAGGGGTAACTCCTACGAGCAGTACTTC
abundance: -; j_gene: TRBJ2-5; v_gene: TRBV5-1; d_gene: -; CDR3aa: CASSLGTKPAQETQYF; CDR3nt: TGCGCCAGCAGCTTGGGGACTAAGCCCGCGCAAGAGACCCAGTACTTC